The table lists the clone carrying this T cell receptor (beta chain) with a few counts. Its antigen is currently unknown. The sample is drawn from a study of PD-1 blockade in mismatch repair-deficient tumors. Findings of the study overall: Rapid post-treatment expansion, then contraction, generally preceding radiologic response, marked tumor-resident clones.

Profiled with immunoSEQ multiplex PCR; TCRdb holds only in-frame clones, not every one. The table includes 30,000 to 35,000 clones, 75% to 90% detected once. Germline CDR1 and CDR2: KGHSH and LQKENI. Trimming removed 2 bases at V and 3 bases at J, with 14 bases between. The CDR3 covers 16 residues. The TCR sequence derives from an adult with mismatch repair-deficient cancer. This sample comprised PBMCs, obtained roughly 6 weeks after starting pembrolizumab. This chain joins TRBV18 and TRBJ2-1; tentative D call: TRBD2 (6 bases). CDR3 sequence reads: CASSPMVAANYNEQFF. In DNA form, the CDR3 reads TGTGCCAGCTCACCAATGGTAGCGGCAAACTACAATGAGCAGTTCTTC.